The rows below give T cell receptor beta chains drawn from one sample of a study of neurological immune-mediated disorders. From the 5' RACE reads, TCRdb called clonotypes with MiXCR, one entry per CDR3 protein. Of more than 40,000 distinct CDR3 sequences in the sample, about 2% were seen once. The sample was PBMCs. Source of these receptors: a woman in her thirties or forties with multiple sclerosis. Each CDR3 is given with its conserved first and last residue. Fields, in order: J gene, CDR3 length, V gene, CDR3 protein.

j_call: TRBJ1-2; cdr3_length: 13; v_call: TRBV6-5; cdr3_aa: CASKGADNYGYTF
j_call: TRBJ2-7; cdr3_length: 13; v_call: TRBV6-5; cdr3_aa: CASRYSVRFEQYF
j_call: TRBJ1-1; cdr3_length: 13; v_call: TRBV5-6; cdr3_aa: CASSLAGTGEAFF
j_call: TRBJ2-3; cdr3_length: 13; v_call: TRBV29-1; cdr3_aa: CSVGGGPTDTQYF
j_call: TRBJ1-5; cdr3_length: 15; v_call: TRBV5-1; cdr3_aa: CASSQGLFSNQPQHF
j_call: TRBJ2-3; cdr3_length: 16; v_call: TRBV6-1; cdr3_aa: CASSETPGLVGDTQYF
j_call: TRBJ2-3; cdr3_length: 18; v_call: TRBV3-1; cdr3_aa: CASSQSGGVTFSTDTQYF
j_call: TRBJ1-1; cdr3_length: 15; v_call: TRBV14; cdr3_aa: CASSPRLVMGTEAFF
j_call: TRBJ2-5; cdr3_length: 15; v_call: TRBV6-4; cdr3_aa: CASRGLAGAQETQYF
j_call: TRBJ2-3; cdr3_length: 14; v_call: TRBV12-3/TRBV12-4; cdr3_aa: CASSFRRGQDTQYF
j_call: TRBJ2-2; cdr3_length: 13; v_call: TRBV11-3; cdr3_aa: CASSYEVPGELFF
j_call: TRBJ1-2; cdr3_length: 12; v_call: TRBV20-1; cdr3_aa: CSAGQGVDGYTF
j_call: TRBJ2-7; cdr3_length: 12; v_call: TRBV29-1; cdr3_aa: CSALTVNYEQYF
j_call: TRBJ2-3; cdr3_length: 15; v_call: TRBV4-2; cdr3_aa: CASSLSGGQGDTQYF
j_call: TRBJ2-7; cdr3_length: 15; v_call: TRBV5-1; cdr3_aa: CASGRSGQGNYEQYF
j_call: TRBJ1-1; cdr3_length: 14; v_call: TRBV10-1; cdr3_aa: CASSESTGNTEAFF
j_call: TRBJ2-7; cdr3_length: 13; v_call: TRBV11-2; cdr3_aa: CASSPQESYEQYF
j_call: TRBJ2-4; cdr3_length: 12; v_call: TRBV24-1; cdr3_aa: CATQDDKNIQYF
j_call: TRBJ1-5; cdr3_length: 14; v_call: TRBV18; cdr3_aa: CASSSGGDNQPQHF
j_call: TRBJ1-3; cdr3_length: 14; v_call: TRBV5-1; cdr3_aa: CASSLQGGGKNIYF
j_call: TRBJ2-2; cdr3_length: 13; v_call: TRBV29-1; cdr3_aa: CSVEDQDTGELFF
j_call: TRBJ2-7; cdr3_length: 13; v_call: TRBV20-1; cdr3_aa: CSAPFGSSYEQYF
j_call: TRBJ2-1; cdr3_length: 16; v_call: TRBV27; cdr3_aa: CASSFTLTSGLDEQFF
j_call: TRBJ2-2; cdr3_length: 16; v_call: TRBV3-1; cdr3_aa: CASSYDRGLGTGELFF
j_call: TRBJ2-1; cdr3_length: 12; v_call: TRBV5-1; cdr3_aa: CASSLVDNEQFF
j_call: TRBJ2-4; cdr3_length: 16; v_call: TRBV6-6; cdr3_aa: CASSYIAVLAKNIQYF
j_call: TRBJ1-5; cdr3_length: 14; v_call: TRBV24-1; cdr3_aa: CATSEHRNNQPQHF
j_call: TRBJ2-1; cdr3_length: 14; v_call: TRBV6-6; cdr3_aa: CASSYSPLANEQFF
j_call: TRBJ2-7; cdr3_length: 16; v_call: TRBV6-5; cdr3_aa: CASRTTGALKNYEQYF
j_call: TRBJ1-5; cdr3_length: 12; v_call: TRBV20-1; cdr3_aa: CSAIWGAEPQHF
j_call: TRBJ1-2; cdr3_length: 15; v_call: TRBV3-1; cdr3_aa: CASSQATGGDYGYTF
j_call: TRBJ1-4; cdr3_length: 14; v_call: TRBV15; cdr3_aa: CATSREQNNEKLFF
j_call: TRBJ1-2; cdr3_length: 14; v_call: TRBV11-2; cdr3_aa: CASSADRKEDGYTF